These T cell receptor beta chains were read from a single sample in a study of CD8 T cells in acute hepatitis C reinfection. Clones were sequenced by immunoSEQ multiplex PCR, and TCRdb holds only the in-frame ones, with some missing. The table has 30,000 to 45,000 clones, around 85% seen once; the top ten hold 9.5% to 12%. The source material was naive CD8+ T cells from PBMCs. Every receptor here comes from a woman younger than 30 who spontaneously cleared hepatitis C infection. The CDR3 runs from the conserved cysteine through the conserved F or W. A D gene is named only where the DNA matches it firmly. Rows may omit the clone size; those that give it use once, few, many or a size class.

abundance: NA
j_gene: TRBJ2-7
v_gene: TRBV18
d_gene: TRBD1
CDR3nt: TGTGCCAGCTCACCAGGGACAGATGAGCAGTACTTC
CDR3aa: CASSPGTDEQYF

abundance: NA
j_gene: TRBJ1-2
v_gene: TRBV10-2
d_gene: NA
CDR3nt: TGCGCCAGCAGTGAGCGTCTCACCGGGGGCTACACCTTC
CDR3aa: CASSERLTGGYTF

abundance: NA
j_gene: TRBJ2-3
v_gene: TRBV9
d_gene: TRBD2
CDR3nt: TGTGCCAGCAGCGACGGGGGACTATTCTTGCGTACGCAGTATTTT
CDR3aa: CASSDGGLFLRTQYF

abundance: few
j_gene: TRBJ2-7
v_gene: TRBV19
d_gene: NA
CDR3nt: TGTGCCAGTAGTACGGCCCTTGGGTACGAGCAGTACTTC
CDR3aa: CASSTALGYEQYF

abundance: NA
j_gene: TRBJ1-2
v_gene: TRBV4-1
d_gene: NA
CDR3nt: TGCGCCAGCAGCCAAGATCCCGACACGTTTTATGGCTACACCTTC
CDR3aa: CASSQDPDTFYGYTF

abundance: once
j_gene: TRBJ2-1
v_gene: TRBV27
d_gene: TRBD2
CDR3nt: TGTGCCAGCAGTAGCGGGGGAGTCTACAATGAGCAGTTCTTC
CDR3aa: CASSSGGVYNEQFF

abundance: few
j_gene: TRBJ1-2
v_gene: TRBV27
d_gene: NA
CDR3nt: TGTGCCAGCAGTTTGCACGGGAACTATGGCTACACCTTC
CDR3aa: CASSLHGNYGYTF

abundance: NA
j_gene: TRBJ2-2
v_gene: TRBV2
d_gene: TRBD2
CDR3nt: TGTGCCAGCAGTGATCTAGCGGGAGATCCCACCGGGGAGCTGTTTTTT
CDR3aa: CASSDLAGDPTGELFF

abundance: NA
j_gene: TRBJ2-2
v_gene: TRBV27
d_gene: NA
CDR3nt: TGTGCCAGCAGTTTATCTGGAACCGGGGAGCTGTTTTTT
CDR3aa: CASSLSGTGELFF

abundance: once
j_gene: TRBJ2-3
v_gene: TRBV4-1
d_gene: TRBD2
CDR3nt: TGCGCCAGCAGCCCCAGCGGGAGGGCGGGGACAGATACGCAGTATTTT
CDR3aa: CASSPSGRAGTDTQYF

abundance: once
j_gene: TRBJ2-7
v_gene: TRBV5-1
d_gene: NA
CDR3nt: TGCGCCAGCAGCTCCCCAGGCTCCTACGAGCAGTACTTC
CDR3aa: CASSSPGSYEQYF

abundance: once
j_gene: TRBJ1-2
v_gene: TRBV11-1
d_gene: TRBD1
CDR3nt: TGTGCCAGCAGCCACCAGGGGGTCTATGGCTACACCTTC
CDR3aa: CASSHQGVYGYTF

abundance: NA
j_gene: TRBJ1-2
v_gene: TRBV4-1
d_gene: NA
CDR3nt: TGCGCCAGCAGCTCAGTAATCAACCGAAAGACCTATGGCTACACCTTC
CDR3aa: CASSSVINRKTYGYTF

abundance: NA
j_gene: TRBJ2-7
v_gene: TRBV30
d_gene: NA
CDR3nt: TGTGCCTGGAAGGGGTTTGGGCTTACATACGAGCAGTACTTC
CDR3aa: CAWKGFGLTYEQYF

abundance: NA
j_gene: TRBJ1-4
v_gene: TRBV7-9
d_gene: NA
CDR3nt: TGTGCCAGCAGCTATGCTCCTCTGGGGAGCGGTGAAAAACTGTTTTTT
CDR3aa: CASSYAPLGSGEKLFF

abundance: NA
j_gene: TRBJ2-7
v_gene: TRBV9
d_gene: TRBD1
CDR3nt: TGTGCCAGCAGCGTCGGGACAGGAGCCTACGAGCAGTACTTC
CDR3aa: CASSVGTGAYEQYF

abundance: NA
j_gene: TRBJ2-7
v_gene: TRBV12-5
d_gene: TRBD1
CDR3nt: TGTGCTAGTGGTTTGAAAACAGGGGGTGGCCTTGGTTCCTACGAGCAGTACTTC
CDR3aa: CASGLKTGGGLGSYEQYF

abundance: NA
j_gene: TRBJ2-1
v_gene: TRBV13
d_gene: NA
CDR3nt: TGTGCCAGCAGCGGACAACTAGACAATGAGCAGTTCTTC
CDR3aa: CASSGQLDNEQFF

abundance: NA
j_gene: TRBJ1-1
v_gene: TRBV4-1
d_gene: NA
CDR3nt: TGCGCCAGCAGCCTAGGGACCATGAACACTGAAGCTTTCTTT
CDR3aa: CASSLGTMNTEAFF

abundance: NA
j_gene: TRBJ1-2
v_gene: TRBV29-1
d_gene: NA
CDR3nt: TGCAGCGTTGAACGAGTTGTAGCTAACTATGGCTACACCTTC
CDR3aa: CSVERVVANYGYTF

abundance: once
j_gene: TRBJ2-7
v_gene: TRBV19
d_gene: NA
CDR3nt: TGTGCCAGTAGTATTCAGGGGACCTACGAGCAGTACTTC
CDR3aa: CASSIQGTYEQYF

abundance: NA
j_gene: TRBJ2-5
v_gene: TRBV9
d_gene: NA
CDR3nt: TGTGCCAGCAGCGATGGTCTCCCCGCGGAGACCCAGTACTTC
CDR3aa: CASSDGLPAETQYF

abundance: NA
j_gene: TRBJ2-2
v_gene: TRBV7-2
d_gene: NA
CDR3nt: TGTGCCAGCAGCTTAGAGACTCGTTGGACCGGGGAGCTGTTTTTT
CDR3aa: CASSLETRWTGELFF

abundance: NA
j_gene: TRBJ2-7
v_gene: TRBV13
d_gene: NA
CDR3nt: TGTGCCAGCAGCCGACCGATGGACAGCTACGAGCAGTACTTC
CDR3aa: CASSRPMDSYEQYF

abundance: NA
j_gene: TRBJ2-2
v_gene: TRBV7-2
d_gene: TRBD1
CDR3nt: TGTGCCAGCAGCCGGACAGGGGTTACCGGGGAGCTGTTTTTT
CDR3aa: CASSRTGVTGELFF

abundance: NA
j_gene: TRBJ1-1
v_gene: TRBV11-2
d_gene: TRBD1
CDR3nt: TGTGCCAGCAGCCCCACACAGGGGTTGAGAACTGAAGCTTTCTTT
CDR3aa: CASSPTQGLRTEAFF

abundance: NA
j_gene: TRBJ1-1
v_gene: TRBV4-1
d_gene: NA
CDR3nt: TGCGCCAGCAGCCACCCGGGGGCGCACACTGAAGCTTTCTTT
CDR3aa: CASSHPGAHTEAFF

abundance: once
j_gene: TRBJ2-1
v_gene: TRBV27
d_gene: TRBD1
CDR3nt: TGTGCCAGCAGTTCCTGGACAGGCAGGTTCTACAATGAGCAGTTCTTC
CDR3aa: CASSSWTGRFYNEQFF

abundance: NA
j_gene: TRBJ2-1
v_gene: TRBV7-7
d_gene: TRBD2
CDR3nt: TGTGCCAGCAGCCTTAGCGGGAATTACAATGAGCAGTTCTTC
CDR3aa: CASSLSGNYNEQFF

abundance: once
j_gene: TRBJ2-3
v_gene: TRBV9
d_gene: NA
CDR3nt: TGTGCCAGCAGCGTGGGGGTAGGCACCACAGATACGCAGTATTTT
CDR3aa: CASSVGVGTTDTQYF